The source of this T cell receptor beta chain is a study of blood T cell repertoires in COVID-19. At the level of the study: There were acute and convalescent COVID-19 samples, and they came from the United States, Italy and Spain. The cDNA or gDNA used as material had been derived from T cells, B-cell-depleted T cells, or PBMCs.

Germline V gene lookup returns CDR1 ENHRY and CDR2 SYGVKD. V lost 0 bases to trimming and J lost 0 bases, with 8 bases between them. This CDR3 contains 15 residues. The sample holds one count of this clone. Using immunoSEQ multiplex PCR, the repertoire was profiled, and TCRdb retains in-frame clones only, with some absent. The data show roughly 120,000 clones, under 80% seen once. The sequence came from a man aged 45 to 65 with acute or convalescent COVID-19. The sample consisted of peripheral blood. The rearrangement uses TRBV10-3 and TRBJ1-1; no clear D. CDR3 loop: CAISESGQMNTEAFF. The CDR3 DNA reads as TGTGCCATCAGTGAGTCGGGCCAGATGAACACTGAAGCTTTCTTT.